This T cell receptor (beta chain) was sequenced during a study of shared clonotypes between healthy human individuals. Every subset's genomic DNA went evenly onto several immunoSEQ plates. PCR replicates performed on unsorted PBMC used approximately 300 ng DNA, around 28,000 T cell genomes. The repertoire was sequenced with immunoSEQ multiplex PCR; TCRdb's copy has only in-frame clones and lacks some. The sample includes about 470,000 clones, about 85% of them seen just once. Trimming removed 10 bases from V and 4 bases from J; junction bases left unmatched: 7. This CDR3 has 13 amino acids. The germline CDR1 and CDR2 sequences are MNHEY and SMNVEV (reference sequence).

The chain joins TRBV27 to TRBJ2-1, with 7 nucleotides matching TRBD1. The sample comprised PBMCs. The receptor was derived from a woman aged 40 to 49 in good health. Some clones in this sample may be carry-over from other donors' samples. CDR3 region: CATKTGQYNEQFF. DNA for the CDR3: TGTGCCACTAAGACGGGACAGTACAATGAGCAGTTCTTC.